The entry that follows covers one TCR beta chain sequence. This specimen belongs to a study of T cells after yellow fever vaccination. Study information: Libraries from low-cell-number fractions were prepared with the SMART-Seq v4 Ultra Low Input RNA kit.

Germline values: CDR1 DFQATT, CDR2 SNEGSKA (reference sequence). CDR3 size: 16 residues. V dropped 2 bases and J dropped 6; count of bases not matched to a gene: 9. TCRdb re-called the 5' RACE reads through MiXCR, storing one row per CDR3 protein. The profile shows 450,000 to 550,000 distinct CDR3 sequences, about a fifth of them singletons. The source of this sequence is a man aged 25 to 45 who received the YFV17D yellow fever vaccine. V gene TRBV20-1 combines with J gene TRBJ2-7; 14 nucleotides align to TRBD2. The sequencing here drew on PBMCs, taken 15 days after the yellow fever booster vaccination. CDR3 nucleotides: TGCAGTGCTAGATACCCGGGACTAGCGGGAGTGGGCGAGCAGTACTTC. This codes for CSARYPGLAGVGEQYF.